These 30 T cell receptor beta chains were all obtained from the same sample, sequenced in a study of blood T cell repertoires in COVID-19 (dated by TCRdb to about 2020). The receptor library was made with the immunoSEQ multiplex PCR assay. TCRdb provides this immuneACCESS table in a form limited to in-frame rearrangements. Some clones are lacking; in checked studies, under half of them reflect an unresolved V gene, and why the rest are absent is not known. This sample is represented by more than 150,000 clones; around four fifths of them were singletons. Roughly 2.9% of the sample is in the top ten clones. The sequenced sample consisted of peripheral blood. These receptor sequences come from a woman aged 55-70 years with acute or convalescent COVID-19.

This clone was detected only once. This chain links TRBV7-9 with TRBJ2-5; TRBD1 might be the D (6 bases). Trimming took off 2 bases at V and 4 bases at J, with 14 bases between the two ends. CDR1 SEHNR and CDR2 FQNEAQ come from the germline V gene (reference sequence). This CDR3 is 15 amino acids long. Here the CDR3 DNA reads TGTGCCAGCAGCTTAAGGGCAGGGGCCACAGAGACCCAGTACTTC. It specifies CASSLRAGATETQYF.

The sample holds a few counts of this clone. The V call is TRBV14, the J call TRBJ2-3; D uncertain. The CDR3 is 15 amino acids. Germline V gives CDR1 SGHDN, CDR2 FVKESK. V lost 1 base and J 2 bases, leaving 10 bases between the germline ends. CDR3 residues: CASSQAHSYTDTQYF. The DNA for the CDR3 is TGTGCCAGCAGCCAAGCGCACAGTTACACAGATACGCAGTATTTT.

The chain uses TRBV4-1 and TRBJ1-2; D gene ambiguous. The germline V and J ends were trimmed by 4 bases and 4 bases, with 13 bases remaining between them. The CDR3 runs 14 residues. Per the germline V gene, CDR1 is MGHRA and CDR2 is YSYEKL. CDR3 region: CASSRQVEGYGYTF. The CDR3 DNA follows: TGCGCCAGCAGCCGGCAGGTCGAGGGCTATGGCTACACCTTC.

This clone appeared once. The rearrangement uses TRBV19 and TRBJ2-1; the match to TRBD2 covers 12 bases. This CDR3 contains 19 residues. Trimming removed 5 bases from V and 0 bases from J; junction bases left unmatched: 11. Germline CDR1 reads LNHDA; CDR2 reads SQIVND (reference sequence). CDR3 amino acids: CASSARLAGVTSSYNEQFF. CDR3 DNA: TGTGCCAGTAGTGCGAGACTAGCGGGGGTCACGAGCTCCTACAATGAGCAGTTCTTC. The full variable domain, completed using reference TRBV19 and TRBJ2-1, is DGGITQSPKYLFRKEGQNVTLSCEQNLNHDAMYWYRQDPGQGLRLIYYSQIVNDFQKGDIAEGYSVSREKKESFPLTVTSAQKNPTAFYLCASSARLAGVTSSYNEQFFGPGTRLTVL.

The chain uses TRBV27 and TRBJ1-5; no reliable D call. CDR3 size: 12 residues. V gave up 4 bases and J gave up 3 bases, with 4 bases separating them. Germline V CDR1 and CDR2: MNHEY, SMNVEV (reference sequence). The CDR3 loop reads CASSSLNQPQHF. The CDR3 region has the DNA TGTGCCAGCAGTTCCCTCAATCAGCCCCAGCATTTT.

This clone was detected once. The chain recombines TRBV6-2 or TRBV6-3 with TRBJ2-5; 9 nucleotides match TRBD1. The germline V gene has CDR1 MNHEY and CDR2 SVGEGT. CDR3 length equals 14 residues. J was trimmed by 4 bases and V by 2 bases; bases with no gene match: 2. The CDR3 nucleotides read TGTGCCAGCAGTTACCTGGGACAGGGAGAGACCCAGTACTTC. Translation: CASSYLGQGETQYF.

The chain recombines TRBV14 with TRBJ1-1; D possibly corresponds to TRBD1 (5 bases). Germline CDR1 and CDR2: SGHDN and FVKESK. Trimming pared 1 base from V and 5 bases from J, leaving 14 bases between. The CDR3 consists of 15 residues. The CDR3 DNA reads as TGTGCCAGCAGCCAAGGACAGTATGGAAGGACTGAAGCTTTCTTT. Translating it yields CASSQGQYGRTEAFF.

CDR3: CASSRGTNEKLFF. DNA of the CDR3: TGTGCCAGCTCCAGGGGAACTAATGAAAAACTGTTTTTT. The chain combines TRBV5-4 with TRBJ1-4; possible D gene TRBD1, 6 bases. CDR1 and CDR2 (germline): SGHNT, YYREEE (reference sequence). The V end was cut by 7 bases, the J end by 1 base, with 8 bases between. This CDR3 has 13 amino acids.

V gene TRBV7-2 combines with J gene TRBJ2-5; 12 nucleotides agree with TRBD1. This CDR3 region has 16 residues. The J segment lost 5 bases and the V segment lost 5 bases, leaving 9 bases of the junction unmatched. Germline CDR1 SGHTA, CDR2 FQGNSA. The CDR3 region is CASSQSGTGGRETQYF. The CDR3 DNA sequence: TGTGCCAGCAGCCAGTCCGGGACAGGGGGCAGGGAGACCCAGTACTTC.

V usage is TRBV2 and J usage is TRBJ1-2; perhaps TRBD1 as D (6 bases). V shed 6 bases and J shed 2 bases, with 10 bases lying between them. The CDR3 totals 13 residues. The V gene's germline CDR1 is SNHLY and CDR2 FYNNEI. The CDR3 is CASRQGQNYGYTF. Here the CDR3 DNA reads TGTGCCAGCAGACAAGGACAGAACTATGGCTACACCTTC.

This clone has only one observation. The J gene is TRBJ2-3, the V gene TRBV7-2; TRBD2 matches 10 bases. With 1 base clipped from V and 5 bases from J, the junction kept 12 bases outside the gene matches. This CDR3 has 18 amino acids. Germline values: CDR1 SGHTA, CDR2 FQGNSA. CDR3 nucleotides: TGTGCCAGCAGCTTAGTCGCGAGCGGGGGGGGCCATAGAGATACGCAGTATTTT. Amino acids: CASSLVASGGGHRDTQYF.

This rearrangement joins TRBV14 to TRBJ2-5; 9 bases are a match to TRBD2. This CDR3 spans 20 amino acids. Germline values: CDR1 SGHDN, CDR2 FVKESK. V gave up 4 bases and J gave up 0 bases; unmatched junction bases: 18. This CDR3 reads CASSPSPIRRGGRNQETQYF. The DNA of the CDR3 is TGTGCCAGCAGCCCGTCGCCCATACGGCGGGGGGGCCGTAACCAAGAGACCCAGTACTTC.

The chain links TRBV5-1 to TRBJ1-2; the match to TRBD1 covers 11 bases. The CDR3 loop spans 14 amino acids. The junction had 6 bases not matched to a gene; V was cut back by 4 bases and J by 7 bases. Looked up from germline, CDR1 is SGHRS and CDR2 is YFSETQ. CDR3 sequence (DNA): TGCGCCAGCAGCAACGGACAGGGGGCATCTGGCTACACCTTC. It encodes CASSNGQGASGYTF.

The chain joins TRBV6-1 to TRBJ1-4; no clear D. The CDR3 consists of 16 residues. Germline V gives CDR1 MNHNS, CDR2 SASEGT. The ends were cut back, 5 bases at V and 3 bases at J, with 16 bases in the middle. In nucleotides, the CDR3 is TGTGCCAGCAGTCAAGGAGGGCGCCCGGCTAATGAAAAACTGTTTTTT. This codes for CASSQGGRPANEKLFF.

This clone was detected a few times. Written as DNA, the CDR3 is TGTGCCAGCAGCTCTCGGGGGATGAACACTGAAGCTTTCTTT. The encoded protein is CASSSRGMNTEAFF. J is TRBJ1-1 and V is TRBV7-2; the D gene is possibly TRBD1 (5 bases). V dropped 4 bases and J dropped 0 bases, with 9 bases sitting between them. This CDR3 has 14 residues. Germline V gene sequence: CDR1 SGHTA, CDR2 FQGNSA. The full variable domain, in which reference TRBV7-2 and TRBJ1-1 provide the parts outside the CDR3, is GAGVSQSPSNKVTEKGKDVELRCDPISGHTALYWYRQSLGQGLEFLIYFQGNSAPDKSGLPSDRFSAERTGGSVSTLTIQRTQQEDSAVYLCASSSRGMNTEAFFGQGTRLTVV.

The chain recombines TRBV6-5 with TRBJ2-1; 10 nucleotides align to TRBD2. Losses at the gene ends were 7 bases for V and 7 bases for J; bases not matched to a gene: 4. This CDR3 has 13 amino acids. Germline values: CDR1 MNHEY, CDR2 SVGAGI. The CDR3, as DNA: TGTGCCAGCACTCGGGGACTAGCGAATGAGCAGTTCTTC. As protein: CASTRGLANEQFF.

This chain links TRBV5-1 with TRBJ2-5; 7 bases are a match to TRBD2. Germline V gene data show CDR1 as SGHRS and CDR2 as YFSETQ. The CDR3 runs to 15 residues. With V trimmed by 2 bases and J by 2 bases, 6 bases remained unmatched. Here the CDR3 reads CASSFRLAPQETQYF. DNA of the CDR3: TGCGCCAGCAGCTTTAGACTAGCCCCACAAGAGACCCAGTACTTC. Combining the CDR3 with reference TRBV5-1 and TRBJ2-5 gives the whole variable domain KAGVTQTPRYLIKTRGQQVTLSCSPISGHRSVSWYQQTPGQGLQFLFEYFSETQRNKGNFPGRFSGRQFSNSRSEMNVSTLELGDSALYLCASSFRLAPQETQYFGPGTRLLVL.

V gene TRBV5-1 combines with J gene TRBJ2-3; 7 bases agree with TRBD1. CDR3 length: 14 amino acids. The J segment lost 3 bases and the V segment lost 4 bases, leaving 5 bases of the junction unmatched. Germline V CDR1 and CDR2: SGHRS, YFSETQ. In DNA form, the CDR3 reads TGCGCCAGCAGCGTGGGACAGCTTACAGATACGCAGTATTTT. This sequence encodes CASSVGQLTDTQYF.

J is TRBJ1-1 and V is TRBV6-5, with 9 positions matching TRBD1. CDR3 length equals 15 residues. CDR1 is MNHEY, CDR2 SVGAGI, per germline. Germline trimming cut 4 bases from V and 4 bases from J; bases unmatched to any gene: 7. The DNA of the CDR3 is TGTGCCAGCAGTTCGGGCGGACAGGGGTCCACTGAAGCTTTCTTT. This translates into CASSSGGQGSTEAFF.

The rearrangement uses TRBV28 and TRBJ1-1; no definite D call. The germline gives CDR1 MDHEN, CDR2 SYDVKM. CDR3 size: 15 residues. V was shortened by 3 bases and J by 1 base, with 12 bases between the two germline ends. The CDR3 reads CASSFEGFGNTEAFF. CDR3 nucleotide sequence: TGTGCCAGCAGTTTTGAGGGTTTCGGGAACACTGAAGCTTTCTTT.

The rearrangement joins TRBV5-4 to TRBJ2-5; 15 bases align to TRBD2. This CDR3 contains 16 residues. Germline trimming cut 3 bases from V and 4 bases from J; bases unmatched to any gene: 4. Germline assignment: CDR1 SGHNT and CDR2 YYREEE (reference sequence). The CDR3 DNA reads TGTGCCAGCAGCTCCGGGACTAGCGGGGGGACAGAGACCCAGTACTTC. Amino acids: CASSSGTSGGTETQYF.

The V gene is TRBV5-6, the J gene TRBJ1-4; weak D call: TRBD1 (6 bases). V lost 0 bases, J lost 5 bases, and 11 bases lay in between. Germline loops: CDR1 SGHDT, CDR2 YYEEEE. This CDR3 spans 15 amino acids. The CDR3 nucleotides read TGTGCCAGCAGCTTGGGAAGAACAGGGAATGAAAAACTGTTTTTT. It translates to CASSLGRTGNEKLFF.

The V call is TRBV14, the J call TRBJ2-7; the D gene is possibly TRBD2 (6 bases). CDR1 and CDR2 (germline): SGHDN, FVKESK. The germline V and J ends were trimmed by 5 bases and 4 bases, with 15 bases remaining between them. The CDR3 contains 14 residues. CDR3 nucleotides: TGTGCCAGCAGCGGAGGGCTTAGAGGGTACGAGCAGTACTTC. It codes for CASSGGLRGYEQYF.

V gene TRBV18 combines with J gene TRBJ1-1, with 7 bases lining up with TRBD1. V lost 5 bases, J lost 0 bases, and 3 bases stayed unmatched. The germline V gene encodes CDR1 KGHSH and CDR2 LQKENI. The CDR3 is made up of 14 amino acids. The CDR3 nucleotides are TGTGCCAGCTCAGGACAGGAGTTGAACACTGAAGCTTTCTTT. Translating it yields CASSGQELNTEAFF.

The V call is TRBV3-1 (or the pseudogene TRBV3-2), the J call TRBJ2-5; 8 nucleotides agree with TRBD1. CDR1 and CDR2 (germline): LGHDT, YNNKEL (reference sequence). J gave up 1 base and V 0 bases, and 4 bases lay outside the gene matches. CDR3 length: 16 amino acids. CDR3 DNA: TGTGCCAGCAGCCAAGAGGACAGGGTGGGCCAAGAGACCCAGTACTTC. This codes for CASSQEDRVGQETQYF.

In its sample, this clone was seen a few times. The rearrangement uses TRBV7-9 and TRBJ1-2; no firm D call. The V gene lost 4 bases and the J gene lost 2 bases, with 20 bases spanning the gap. Germline V gene data show CDR1 as SEHNR and CDR2 as FQNEAQ (reference sequence). CDR3 length equals 17 residues. The CDR3 is CASSSLLVAGGNYGYTF. CDR3 DNA: TGTGCCAGCAGCTCTCTTCTGGTCGCCGGAGGGAACTATGGCTACACCTTC.

The genes are TRBV30 and TRBJ1-3; D not certain. The V and J ends lost 5 bases and 0 bases respectively, with 11 bases between them. Germline V gives CDR1 GTSNPN, CDR2 SVGIG (reference sequence). This CDR3 has 14 amino acids. This chain's CDR3 is CAWAKMSSGNTIYF. The CDR3 coding sequence is TGTGCCTGGGCCAAAATGAGCTCTGGAAACACCATATATTTT.

This chain links TRBV27 with TRBJ1-4; 9 positions match TRBD1. Per germline, CDR1 MNHEY and CDR2 SMNVEV (reference sequence). The CDR3 is 14 amino acids. Unmatched junction bases numbered 10, after V lost 5 bases and J lost 12 bases. The CDR3 spells CASSPRTGALELFF. CDR3 DNA sequence: TGTGCCAGCAGTCCTAGGACAGGGGCGCTGGAACTGTTTTTT.

The rearrangement joins TRBV10-3 to TRBJ1-6; D gene ambiguous. V lost 2 bases and J lost 12, with 17 bases in between. CDR1 and CDR2 (germline): ENHRY, SYGVKD. This CDR3 is 15 amino acids long. The CDR3 nucleotides read TGTGCCATCAGTGAGGGTACCGCCTCCGGGGTACCCCTCCACTTT. Translating it yields CAISEGTASGVPLHF.

The V and J genes are TRBV7-9 and TRBJ1-4; D unresolved. CDR1 and CDR2 (germline): SEHNR, FQNEAQ (reference sequence). V was shortened by 4 bases and J by 4 bases, with 16 bases between the two germline ends. The CDR3 runs 16 residues. The CDR3 DNA sequence: TGTGCCAGCAGCTCCCGTTCCGAGGGATTTAATGAAAAACTGTTTTTT. Its translation: CASSSRSEGFNEKLFF.